The subject of this entry is one TCR beta chain. The antigen it recognizes is unknown. Base quality data are lacking; no much larger clone is found one base away. The same CDR3 can be traced to other DNA sequences in this sample. This sample is part of a study of blood T cell repertoires in COVID-19 (dated by TCRdb to between 2020 and 2021). For the wider study: The collaborator samples originated in the United States, Italy and Spain and spanned the acute and convalescent phases of COVID-19. The material from the prospective study consisted of cDNA or gDNA derived from T cells, B-cell-depleted T cells, or PBMCs. The dataset comprised deeply sampled blood TCRbeta repertoires from subjects exposed to, actively infected with, or recovered from COVID-19. The repertoires were made available in a free public database intended to serve as a resource for research on the immune response to SARS-CoV-2. The samples were drawn from two sources: the first 160 participants of the ongoing ImmuneRACE study, and approximately 1,300 subjects contributed by 6 global collaborators. Sample metadata almost always included a de-identified subject ID, COVID-19 status, age in years and sex. Where HLA class I and class II types were available, the types were taken from metadata supplied by the sample provider, not from assay-based typing.

TCRbeta CDR3 regions were amplified from genomic DNA by means of the immunoSEQ Assay, a bias-controlled multiplex PCR. From the authors' description of their analysis: Nucleated cell counts per sample were estimated from amplification of reference gene primers within the assay. Sequence reads were collapsed and filtered to measure the absolute abundance of every unique TCRbeta CDR3 rearrangement. For each sample, productive Simpson clonality was calculated as the square root of Simpson's diversity index across productive rearrangements. In its TCRdb copy, this immuneACCESS table keeps in-frame sequences only and misses some clones. Where compared with another copy, unresolved V genes explain less than half of these, and the others have no known cause. The DNA was the basis for D and trimming; V, J and clone size are from that table. Counted in this sample were some 190,000 clones; 84% of them appeared once. The ten largest make up around 7.8% of the sample.

One collaborating source in Seattle enrolled patients during active infection and followed them longitudinally through the course of disease. The collaborating institutions used their own protocols to collect whole blood in K2EDTA tubes. Collaborator samples were shipped for TCRbeta analysis as frozen whole blood, isolated PBMCs, or DNA extracted from either sample type. For CDR1 and CDR2, the germline V gene lists SGHTA and FQGTGA. The V end loses 5 bases and the J end loses 1 base, and a stretch of 8 bases separates them. The CDR3 runs 13 amino acids, cysteine and phenylalanine included. CDR3 DNA only is kept here, 39 bases in frame from base 1. Study-level results and caveats: Clinical and demographic metadata were provided uncurated, with the amount varying by source and participant.

The origin of this receptor is a woman of 80 years or more with COVID-19, enrolled during active disease. The sequence is built from TRBV7-3 and TRBJ2-5, and perhaps TRBD1 as D gene, on 5 matching bases. The specimen sequenced was peripheral blood. The DNA sequence follows: TGTGCCAGCAGCGCGACAGTCCAAGAGACCCAGTACTTC. Protein translation: CASSATVQETQYF.